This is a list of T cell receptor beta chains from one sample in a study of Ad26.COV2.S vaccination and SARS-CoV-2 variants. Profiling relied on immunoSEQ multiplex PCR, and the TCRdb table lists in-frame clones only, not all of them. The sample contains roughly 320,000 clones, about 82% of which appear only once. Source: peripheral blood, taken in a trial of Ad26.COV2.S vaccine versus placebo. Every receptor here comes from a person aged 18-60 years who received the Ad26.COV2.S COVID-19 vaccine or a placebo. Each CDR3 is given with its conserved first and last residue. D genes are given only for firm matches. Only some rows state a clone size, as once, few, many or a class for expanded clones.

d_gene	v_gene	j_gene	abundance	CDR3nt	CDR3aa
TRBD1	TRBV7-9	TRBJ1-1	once	TGTGCCATTTCACTTCCCGGACAGGGAAACACTGAAGCTTTCTTT	CAISLPGQGNTEAFF
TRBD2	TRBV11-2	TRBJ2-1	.	TGTGCCAGCAGCTTAAGCGGGGGACTCAATGAGCAGTTCTTC	CASSLSGGLNEQFF
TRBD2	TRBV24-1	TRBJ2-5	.	TGTGCCACCAGTGATTCTGGACTAGCGGGTGGAGAGACCCAGTACTTC	CATSDSGLAGGETQYF
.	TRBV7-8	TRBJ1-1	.	TGTGCCAGCAGCTTAACCAGGAACACTGAAGCTTTCTTT	CASSLTRNTEAFF
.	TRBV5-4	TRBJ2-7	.	TGTGCCAGCAGCTTGGATGGTTTCGAGCAGTACTTC	CASSLDGFEQYF
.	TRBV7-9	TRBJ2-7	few	TGTGCCATCGTGGACAGTGCGACCTACGAGCAGTACTTC	CAIVDSATYEQYF
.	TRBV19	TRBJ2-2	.	TGTGCCAGTAGGCGAAGTGGATACACCGGGGAGCTGTTTTTT	CASRRSGYTGELFF
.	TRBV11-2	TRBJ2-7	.	TGTGCCAGCAGCTTAGACCCGCCCGCGTACGAGCAGTACTTC	CASSLDPPAYEQYF
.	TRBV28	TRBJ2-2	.	TGTGCCAGCAGTTTAAGGCAGGTGACCGGGGAGCTGTTTTTT	CASSLRQVTGELFF
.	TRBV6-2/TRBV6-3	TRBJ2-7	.	TGTGCCAGCAGTTACGGTATCCTTGGCGGAAGATCCTACGAGCAGTACTTC	CASSYGILGGRSYEQYF
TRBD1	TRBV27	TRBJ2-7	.	TGTGCCAGCAGTTTATCGGGACAGGGTCCCCACGAGCAGTACTTC	CASSLSGQGPHEQYF
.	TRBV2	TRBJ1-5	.	TGTGCCAGCAGTGAACAGGGCCCGAGGCCCCAGCATTTT	CASSEQGPRPQHF
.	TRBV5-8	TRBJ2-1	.	TGTGCCAGCAGCCCTTTGAATGAGCAGTTCTTC	CASSPLNEQFF
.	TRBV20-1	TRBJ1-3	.	TGCAGTGCTAGTAGGGCAGGGGCGAGCTCTGGAAACACCATATATTTT	CSASRAGASSGNTIYF
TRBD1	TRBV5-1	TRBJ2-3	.	TGCGCCAGCAGCTTGTGGGGGACAGGGACAGATACGCAGTATTTT	CASSLWGTGTDTQYF
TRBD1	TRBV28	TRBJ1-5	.	TGTGCCAGCAGTTTCAATACAGGGGGGTACAATCAGCCCCAGCATTTT	CASSFNTGGYNQPQHF
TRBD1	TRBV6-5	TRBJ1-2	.	TGTGCCAGCAGGGACCGGGACAGGGGGCCTGGCTACACCTTC	CASRDRDRGPGYTF
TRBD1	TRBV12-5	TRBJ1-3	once	TGTGCTAGTGGTCTTGGGGACAGGGCAGGAAACACCATATATTTT	CASGLGDRAGNTIYF
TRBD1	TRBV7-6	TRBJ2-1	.	TGTGCCAGCAGCAGGGGACAGGGAGTGGCAGGTGGTGAGCAGTTCTTC	CASSRGQGVAGGEQFF
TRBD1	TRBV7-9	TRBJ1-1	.	TGTGCCAGCAGCCGGGGACAGTCTAATACTGAAGCTTTCTTT	CASSRGQSNTEAFF
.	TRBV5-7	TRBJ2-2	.	TGTGCCAGCAGCTTAGGTGACGGGGAGCTGTTTTTT	CASSLGDGELFF
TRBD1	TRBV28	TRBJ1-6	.	TGTGCCAGCAGCTCAGGGACAGGCAATTCACCCCTCCACTTT	CASSSGTGNSPLHF
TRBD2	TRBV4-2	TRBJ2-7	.	TGTGCCAGCAGCCAAACTAGCGGGGGGAACTACGAGCAGTACTTC	CASSQTSGGNYEQYF
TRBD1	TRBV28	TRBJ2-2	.	TGTGCCACCCAAACCGGACAGGGGGCCAACACCGGGGAGCTGTTTTTT	CATQTGQGANTGELFF
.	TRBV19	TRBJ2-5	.	TGTGCCAGTAGTCCACAAGCTCAAGAGACCCAGTACTTC	CASSPQAQETQYF
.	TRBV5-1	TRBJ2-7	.	TGCGCCAGCAGCTTGGGGGGCTACGAGCAGTACTTC	CASSLGGYEQYF
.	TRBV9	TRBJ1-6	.	TGTGCCAGCAGCGTAGTCGGGGGTGGTTCACCCCTCCACTTT	CASSVVGGGSPLHF
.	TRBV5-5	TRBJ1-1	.	TGTGCCAGCAGCTTGATCCCAATTGAGACTGAAGCTTTCTTT	CASSLIPIETEAFF
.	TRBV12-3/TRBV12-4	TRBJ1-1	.	TGTGCCAGCAGTCCTGGGGCGGACCCTCGAGGTATCTTT	CASSPGADPRGIF
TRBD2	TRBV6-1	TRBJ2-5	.	TGTGCCAGCAGTGGAGAGCGGGGGGGGACGAGGGAGACCCAGTACTTC	CASSGERGGTRETQYF
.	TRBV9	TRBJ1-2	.	TGTGCCAGCAGCGTAGCTAGCGTAGGCTATGGCTACACCTTC	CASSVASVGYGYTF
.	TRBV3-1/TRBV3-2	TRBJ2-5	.	TGTGCCAGCAGCCAAAGCCCAGGCGAGGGAAAGACCCAGTACTTC	CASSQSPGEGKTQYF
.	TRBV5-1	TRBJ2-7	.	TGCGCCAGCAGCTTGGAGGGGGGTACCTACGAGCAGTACTTC	CASSLEGGTYEQYF
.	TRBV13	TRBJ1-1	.	TGTGCCAGCAGCGCCCCCCAGACAGGCGGCACTGAAGCTTTCTTT	CASSAPQTGGTEAFF
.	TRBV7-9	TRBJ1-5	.	TGTGCCAGCAGCTTAGGCGGCCTTAATAGCAATCAGCCCCAGCATTTT	CASSLGGLNSNQPQHF
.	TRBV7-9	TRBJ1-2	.	TGTGCCAGCAGCCCCATGGGTGGAGGCTACACCTTC	CASSPMGGGYTF
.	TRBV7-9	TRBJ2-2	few	TGTGCCAGCAGCCTCGGACACAACACCGGGGAGCTGTTTTTT	CASSLGHNTGELFF
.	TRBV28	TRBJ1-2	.	TGTGCCAGCAGCACTTCAGGTCTTGGCTACACCTTC	CASSTSGLGYTF
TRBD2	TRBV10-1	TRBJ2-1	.	TGCGCCAGCAGTGGGACTAGCGGGGGGAAGTTCAATGAGCAGTTCTTC	CASSGTSGGKFNEQFF
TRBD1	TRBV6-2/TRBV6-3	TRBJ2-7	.	TGTGCCAGCAGTTACTCCGGGACAGGGTTAAATGTGCAGTACTTC	CASSYSGTGLNVQYF
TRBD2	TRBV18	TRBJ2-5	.	TGTGCCAGCTCATTCTCGTTAGCGGGGTACCAAGAGACCCAGTACTTC	CASSFSLAGYQETQYF
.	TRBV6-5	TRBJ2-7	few	TGTGCCGTAGAAACGGGGACTGCCTACGAGCAGTACTTC	CAVETGTAYEQYF
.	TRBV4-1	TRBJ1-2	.	TGCGCCAGCAGCCAGGTGGGTCTGGGAAATAACTATGGCTACACCTTC	CASSQVGLGNNYGYTF
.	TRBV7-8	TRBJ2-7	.	TGTGCCAGCAGCTTAGGCGGGGTAGGGGTCCCCTACGAGCAGTACTTC	CASSLGGVGVPYEQYF
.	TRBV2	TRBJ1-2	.	TGTGCCAGCAGTGAAGAGGGTGCGGGCGGCTATGGCTACACCTTC	CASSEEGAGGYGYTF